A selection of T cell receptor beta chains follows, all from one sample in a study of neurological immune-mediated disorders. TCRdb itself ran the 5' RACE reads through MiXCR, one entry per CDR3 protein. The top ten hold roughly 4.4% of the sample, which has 50,000 or so distinct CDR3 sequences, 15% to 20% seen once. The source material was PBMCs. Receptors were obtained from a man in his 60s in good health. Each CDR3 is given with its conserved first and last residue. Fields, in order: CDR3 DNA, CDR3 protein, J gene, V gene, CDR3 length, D gene, clone size. D genes are given only for firm matches. Not all rows give a size; the values are once, few, many and, for expanded clones, a class.

CDR3nt: TGTGCCAGCAGCTTAGGGACAGGGACTTTTCATGAGCAGTTCTTC
CDR3aa: CASSLGTGTFHEQFF
j_gene: TRBJ2-1
v_gene: TRBV7-9
len: 15
d_gene: TRBD1
abundance: many

CDR3nt: TGTACCAGCAGCCAGGACAGGGGGATATCTGGGGCCAACGTCCTGACTTTC
CDR3aa: CTSSQDRGISGANVLTF
j_gene: TRBJ2-6
v_gene: TRBV6-6
len: 17
d_gene: TRBD1
abundance: -

CDR3nt: TGTGCCAGCAGTGATGGAGGACTAGCGGGACGCTACGAGCAGTACTTC
CDR3aa: CASSDGGLAGRYEQYF
j_gene: TRBJ2-7
v_gene: TRBV25-1
len: 16
d_gene: TRBD2
abundance: many

CDR3nt: TGCGCCAGCAGCTTTGGAACTTCTACCGGGGAGCTGTTTTTT
CDR3aa: CASSFGTSTGELFF
j_gene: TRBJ2-2
v_gene: TRBV5-1
len: 14
d_gene: -
abundance: many

CDR3nt: TGTGCCAGCAGTTTAAATCGGGCAGATACGCAGTATTTT
CDR3aa: CASSLNRADTQYF
j_gene: TRBJ2-3
v_gene: TRBV28
len: 13
d_gene: -
abundance: many

CDR3nt: TGCGCCAGCAGCCGCACGACTAGCTCCTACGAGCAGTACTTC
CDR3aa: CASSRTTSSYEQYF
j_gene: TRBJ2-7
v_gene: TRBV5-1
len: 14
d_gene: -
abundance: -

CDR3nt: TGTGCCAGCAGTAGAAGGACAGGCGGCAATCAGCCCCAGCATTTT
CDR3aa: CASSRRTGGNQPQHF
j_gene: TRBJ1-5
v_gene: TRBV12-3/TRBV12-4
len: 15
d_gene: TRBD1
abundance: many

CDR3nt: TGTGCCAGCTCGTCGGGGTCTTTCTCTGGAAACACCATATATTTT
CDR3aa: CASSSGSFSGNTIYF
j_gene: TRBJ1-3
v_gene: TRBV28
len: 15
d_gene: -
abundance: many

CDR3nt: TGCGCCAGCAGCCTACTGGCCGATGGACTAGCGGCCTACAATGAGCAGTTCTTC
CDR3aa: CASSLLADGLAAYNEQFF
j_gene: TRBJ2-1
v_gene: TRBV5-1
len: 18
d_gene: TRBD2
abundance: many

CDR3nt: TGCGCCAGCAGCTTGGGTGGACAGGGCTCCGTGCAGTACTTC
CDR3aa: CASSLGGQGSVQYF
j_gene: TRBJ2-7
v_gene: TRBV5-1
len: 14
d_gene: TRBD1
abundance: many

CDR3nt: TGTGCCAGCAGCCCTCCTACCGCAAGAAGTTACGAGCAGTACTTC
CDR3aa: CASSPPTARSYEQYF
j_gene: TRBJ2-7
v_gene: TRBV7-9
len: 15
d_gene: -
abundance: many

CDR3nt: TGCAGTGCTAGAGATCTAGCGGGAATAGCCGAGCAGTACTTC
CDR3aa: CSARDLAGIAEQYF
j_gene: TRBJ2-7
v_gene: TRBV20-1
len: 14
d_gene: TRBD2
abundance: many

CDR3nt: TGTGCCAGCAGTGATACAAGGGGTAGTGAGCAGTACTTC
CDR3aa: CASSDTRGSEQYF
j_gene: TRBJ2-7
v_gene: TRBV2
len: 13
d_gene: -
abundance: many

CDR3nt: TGCAGTGCTAGGGGTCCAAGGGGCAATGAGCAGTTCTTC
CDR3aa: CSARGPRGNEQFF
j_gene: TRBJ2-1
v_gene: TRBV20-1
len: 13
d_gene: -
abundance: many

CDR3nt: TGCGCCAGCAGCACGGAGGGACAGGGGAACACCGGGGAGCTGTTTTTT
CDR3aa: CASSTEGQGNTGELFF
j_gene: TRBJ2-2
v_gene: TRBV5-1
len: 16
d_gene: TRBD1
abundance: many

CDR3nt: TGTGCCAGCAGCCAAGGCACACAGGTGCCCCAGCATTTT
CDR3aa: CASSQGTQVPQHF
j_gene: TRBJ1-5
v_gene: TRBV3-1
len: 13
d_gene: -
abundance: many

CDR3nt: TGTGCCAGCAGTTACTCGGGGGACGGAAATCAGCCCCAGCATTTT
CDR3aa: CASSYSGDGNQPQHF
j_gene: TRBJ1-5
v_gene: TRBV6-5
len: 15
d_gene: -
abundance: many

CDR3nt: TGTGCCAGCAGCTTAGCGCGAGGGAGACACAATGAGCAGTTCTTC
CDR3aa: CASSLARGRHNEQFF
j_gene: TRBJ2-1
v_gene: TRBV7-2
len: 15
d_gene: -
abundance: many

CDR3nt: TGTGCCAGCTCACCAGGGGCAGCTAATGAAAAACTGTTTTTT
CDR3aa: CASSPGAANEKLFF
j_gene: TRBJ1-4
v_gene: TRBV18
len: 14
d_gene: -
abundance: -

CDR3nt: TGCAGCGTTCTACCCGGGGCAGCCGGGACTAGCTTAATCCCCAGCTCCTACAATGAGCAGTTCTTC
CDR3aa: CSVLPGAAGTSLIPSSYNEQFF
j_gene: TRBJ2-1
v_gene: TRBV29-1
len: 22
d_gene: TRBD2
abundance: many

CDR3nt: TGTGCCAGCAGGCCACTAGCGGGGGTCCTCCAAGAGACCCAGTACTTC
CDR3aa: CASRPLAGVLQETQYF
j_gene: TRBJ2-5
v_gene: TRBV7-8
len: 16
d_gene: TRBD2
abundance: many

CDR3nt: TGTGCCAGCAGCCAAGCGGTGGTAGGTGACAATGAGCAGTTCTTC
CDR3aa: CASSQAVVGDNEQFF
j_gene: TRBJ2-1
v_gene: TRBV14
len: 15
d_gene: -
abundance: many

CDR3nt: TGCAGTGCTAGAGATGTGTCTAGCGTGGGCAATGAGCAGTTCTTC
CDR3aa: CSARDVSSVGNEQFF
j_gene: TRBJ2-1
v_gene: TRBV20-1
len: 15
d_gene: -
abundance: many

CDR3nt: TGTGCCAGCAGCCCAAACGAAGGACAGGAAAAAAACATTCAGTACTTC
CDR3aa: CASSPNEGQEKNIQYF
j_gene: TRBJ2-4
v_gene: TRBV7-9
len: 16
d_gene: TRBD1
abundance: -

CDR3nt: TGTGCTAGCAGCTTAGAGGTTGGAACTGAGCAGTTCTTC
CDR3aa: CASSLEVGTEQFF
j_gene: TRBJ2-1
v_gene: TRBV7-7
len: 13
d_gene: -
abundance: many

CDR3nt: TGTGCCAGCAGCCCCCGCAGGGCGGACACCGGGGAGCTGTTTTTT
CDR3aa: CASSPRRADTGELFF
j_gene: TRBJ2-2
v_gene: TRBV9
len: 15
d_gene: -
abundance: few

CDR3nt: TGCAGTGCTAGGAAGTTTTACAGGGACACTGAAGCTTTCTTT
CDR3aa: CSARKFYRDTEAFF
j_gene: TRBJ1-1
v_gene: TRBV20-1
len: 14
d_gene: -
abundance: many

CDR3nt: TGTGCCAGCAGTGAATATAGGGGGGACACCGGGGAGCTGTTTTTT
CDR3aa: CASSEYRGDTGELFF
j_gene: TRBJ2-2
v_gene: TRBV25-1
len: 15
d_gene: -
abundance: many

CDR3nt: TGCAGTGCGAAAAGCGGGAGGGCCGCTAACGAGCAGTACTTC
CDR3aa: CSAKSGRAANEQYF
j_gene: TRBJ2-7
v_gene: TRBV20-1
len: 14
d_gene: TRBD2
abundance: many

CDR3nt: TGTGCCAGCAGTGAGTTAGCGGGAGGGCCTTACCATGAGCAGTTCTTC
CDR3aa: CASSELAGGPYHEQFF
j_gene: TRBJ2-1
v_gene: TRBV25-1
len: 16
d_gene: TRBD2
abundance: many

CDR3nt: TGTGCCAGCACTGGCTACAATGAGCAGTTCTTC
CDR3aa: CASTGYNEQFF
j_gene: TRBJ2-1
v_gene: TRBV6-2/TRBV6-3
len: 11
d_gene: -
abundance: many

CDR3nt: TGTGCCAGCAGCGAAACAGGGCGGGAGCAGTACTTC
CDR3aa: CASSETGREQYF
j_gene: TRBJ2-7
v_gene: TRBV7-2
len: 12
d_gene: -
abundance: many

CDR3nt: TGCGCCAGCAGCGGAAACCCAGGGGATGAGCAGTTCTTC
CDR3aa: CASSGNPGDEQFF
j_gene: TRBJ2-1
v_gene: TRBV5-1
len: 13
d_gene: -
abundance: many

CDR3nt: TGTGCCACCAGTGATGTCGCTAGCGGGGAGGCGGGGACCCAGTACTTC
CDR3aa: CATSDVASGEAGTQYF
j_gene: TRBJ2-5
v_gene: TRBV24-1
len: 16
d_gene: TRBD2
abundance: -

CDR3nt: TGCGCCAGCAGCTTGGACAGGTACGAGCAGTACTTC
CDR3aa: CASSLDRYEQYF
j_gene: TRBJ2-7
v_gene: TRBV5-1
len: 12
d_gene: -
abundance: many

CDR3nt: TGCAGTGCTATGACAGATAGGGAACTGTTTTTT
CDR3aa: CSAMTDRELFF
j_gene: TRBJ2-2
v_gene: TRBV20-1
len: 11
d_gene: -
abundance: -

CDR3nt: TGTGCCAGCAGCTTGTGGGGGCCTGGGGCCAACGTCCTGACTTTC
CDR3aa: CASSLWGPGANVLTF
j_gene: TRBJ2-6
v_gene: TRBV5-5
len: 15
d_gene: -
abundance: many

CDR3nt: TGCGCCAGCCAGGGACAGGGGCCCTACGAGCAGTACTTC
CDR3aa: CASQGQGPYEQYF
j_gene: TRBJ2-7
v_gene: TRBV5-1
len: 13
d_gene: TRBD1
abundance: many

CDR3nt: TGTGCCAGCCGAGACTCCACAGATACGCAGTATTTT
CDR3aa: CASRDSTDTQYF
j_gene: TRBJ2-3
v_gene: TRBV6-6
len: 12
d_gene: -
abundance: many

CDR3nt: TGTGCCAGCAGCTCGGGACTAGTGAGCACAGATACGCAGTATTTT
CDR3aa: CASSSGLVSTDTQYF
j_gene: TRBJ2-3
v_gene: TRBV7-2
len: 15
d_gene: TRBD2
abundance: -

CDR3nt: TGTGCCAGCAGTTTTATGGTCATAGCCACAGATACGCAGTATTTT
CDR3aa: CASSFMVIATDTQYF
j_gene: TRBJ2-3
v_gene: TRBV12-3/TRBV12-4
len: 15
d_gene: -
abundance: many

CDR3nt: TGTACCACCAGCAGACGAACTATCGCAGATACGCAGTATTTT
CDR3aa: CTTSRRTIADTQYF
j_gene: TRBJ2-3
v_gene: TRBV15
len: 14
d_gene: -
abundance: once

CDR3nt: TGTGCCAGCAGCCAAGGCCGGGTCACTGAAGCTTTCTTT
CDR3aa: CASSQGRVTEAFF
j_gene: TRBJ1-1
v_gene: TRBV3-1
len: 13
d_gene: -
abundance: -

CDR3nt: TGTGCCAGCAGCCTCGAAGGGACGGGAGGGACAGATACGCAGTATTTT
CDR3aa: CASSLEGTGGTDTQYF
j_gene: TRBJ2-3
v_gene: TRBV4-2
len: 16
d_gene: TRBD2
abundance: many

CDR3nt: TGTGCCAGCAGCTTGGCTCTGAACCCCAATGAGCAGTTCTTC
CDR3aa: CASSLALNPNEQFF
j_gene: TRBJ2-1
v_gene: TRBV5-4
len: 14
d_gene: -
abundance: -

CDR3nt: TGTGCCAGCAGCTTAAGCTTAGGCCTGGGGAATGAGCAGTTCTTC
CDR3aa: CASSLSLGLGNEQFF
j_gene: TRBJ2-1
v_gene: TRBV7-3
len: 15
d_gene: -
abundance: many

CDR3nt: TGCGCCAGCAGCAAGGGCGAAGGGGGCAGGAACACCGGGGAGCTGTTTTTT
CDR3aa: CASSKGEGGRNTGELFF
j_gene: TRBJ2-2
v_gene: TRBV5-1
len: 17
d_gene: TRBD1
abundance: -

CDR3nt: TGTGCCAGCAGCGGGGGAAATCAGCCCCAGCATTTT
CDR3aa: CASSGGNQPQHF
j_gene: TRBJ1-5
v_gene: TRBV6-5
len: 12
d_gene: -
abundance: many

CDR3nt: TGCAGTGGAAGACTAGCGGGAGGTCGGAATGAGCAGTTCTTC
CDR3aa: CSGRLAGGRNEQFF
j_gene: TRBJ2-1
v_gene: TRBV20-1
len: 14
d_gene: TRBD2
abundance: many

CDR3nt: TGTGCCAGCAGTCTGGGGGGCACAGATACGCAGTATTTT
CDR3aa: CASSLGGTDTQYF
j_gene: TRBJ2-3
v_gene: TRBV6-2/TRBV6-3
len: 13
d_gene: -
abundance: many

CDR3nt: TGCGCCAGCAGCTTAAGGTTCTCGGGGGGCAACACAGATACGCAGTATTTT
CDR3aa: CASSLRFSGGNTDTQYF
j_gene: TRBJ2-3
v_gene: TRBV5-1
len: 17
d_gene: -
abundance: -

CDR3nt: TGTGCCAGCAGTTACAGAGCTAGCGGGAAGGGGGAGCAGTACTTC
CDR3aa: CASSYRASGKGEQYF
j_gene: TRBJ2-7
v_gene: TRBV6-5
len: 15
d_gene: TRBD2
abundance: few

CDR3nt: TGTGCCAGCAGCCCGATGGGGCGCGGGGGAGGCTACACCTTC
CDR3aa: CASSPMGRGGGYTF
j_gene: TRBJ1-2
v_gene: TRBV11-2
len: 14
d_gene: -
abundance: -

CDR3nt: TGCAGTGCTAGAGACTCTAGCGGGGTAGGGGAGACCCAGTACTTC
CDR3aa: CSARDSSGVGETQYF
j_gene: TRBJ2-5
v_gene: TRBV20-1
len: 15
d_gene: TRBD2
abundance: many

CDR3nt: TGTGCCAGCAGTCCCCCCCTAGGGTTATCAGGCTATGGCTACACCTTC
CDR3aa: CASSPPLGLSGYGYTF
j_gene: TRBJ1-2
v_gene: TRBV28
len: 16
d_gene: -
abundance: many

CDR3nt: TGCAGTGCCATGACGGGCTCCTCGAGGCAGCCCCAGCATTTT
CDR3aa: CSAMTGSSRQPQHF
j_gene: TRBJ1-5
v_gene: TRBV20-1
len: 14
d_gene: -
abundance: many

CDR3nt: TGTGCCAGCAGTTACCCCGCGGACCTTGCGGGCACAGATACGCAGTATTTT
CDR3aa: CASSYPADLAGTDTQYF
j_gene: TRBJ2-3
v_gene: TRBV6-6
len: 17
d_gene: -
abundance: many

CDR3nt: TGTGCCAGCAGTTACTCCAGCCCCCCCGGGGAGCTGTTTTTT
CDR3aa: CASSYSSPPGELFF
j_gene: TRBJ2-2
v_gene: TRBV6-6
len: 14
d_gene: -
abundance: many

CDR3nt: TGTGCCAGCAGCCCTGGACCTAGCTCTGGAAACACCATATATTTT
CDR3aa: CASSPGPSSGNTIYF
j_gene: TRBJ1-3
v_gene: TRBV7-2
len: 15
d_gene: -
abundance: many

CDR3nt: TGTGCCAGCAGCCATACAGAGACCGGGGAGCTGTTTTTT
CDR3aa: CASSHTETGELFF
j_gene: TRBJ2-2
v_gene: TRBV7-9
len: 13
d_gene: -
abundance: many